Sequencing of this T cell receptor beta chain was carried out in a study of cytomegalovirus exposure and HLA in healthy donors. Germline CDR1 and CDR2: SGHNT and YYREEE (reference sequence). The junction had 5 bases not matched to a gene; V was cut back by 0 bases and J by 4 bases. CDR3 length: 16 amino acids. PCR employed 60 Vbeta and 13 Jbeta primers. TCRdb's table, derived via immunoSEQ multiplex PCR, lists solely in-frame clones and lacks some. This sample carries more than 150,000 clones, roughly 80% of them seen once, and the ten largest clones take 6.3%. The receptor's source is a man aged 35 to 55 in good health and CMV-seropositive. The sample taken for sequencing was PBMCs. V gene TRBV5-4 combines with J gene TRBJ2-1; 9 nucleotides agree with TRBD1. CDR3 sequence: CASSLGPGQGYNEQFF. The DNA of the CDR3 is TGTGCCAGCAGCTTGGGCCCGGGACAGGGATACAATGAGCAGTTCTTC.